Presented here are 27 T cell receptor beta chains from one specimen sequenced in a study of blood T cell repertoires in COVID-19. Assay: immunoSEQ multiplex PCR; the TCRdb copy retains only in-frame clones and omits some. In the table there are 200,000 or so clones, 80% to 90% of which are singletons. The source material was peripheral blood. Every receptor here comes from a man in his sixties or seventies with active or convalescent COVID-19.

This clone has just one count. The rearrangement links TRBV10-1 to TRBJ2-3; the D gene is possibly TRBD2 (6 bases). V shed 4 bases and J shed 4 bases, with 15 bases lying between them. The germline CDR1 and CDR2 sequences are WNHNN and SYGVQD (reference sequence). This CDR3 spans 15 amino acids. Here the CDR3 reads CASSGALGRSDTQYF. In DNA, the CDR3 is TGCGCCAGCAGTGGAGCGTTAGGGAGGTCAGATACGCAGTATTTT.

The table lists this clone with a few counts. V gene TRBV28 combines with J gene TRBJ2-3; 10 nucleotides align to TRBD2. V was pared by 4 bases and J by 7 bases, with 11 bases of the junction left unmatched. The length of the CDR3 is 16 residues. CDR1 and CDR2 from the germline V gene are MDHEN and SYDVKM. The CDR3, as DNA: TGTGCCAGCAGTTCCCTCCATAGCGGGAGGTTGAATACGCAGTATTTT. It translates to CASSSLHSGRLNTQYF.

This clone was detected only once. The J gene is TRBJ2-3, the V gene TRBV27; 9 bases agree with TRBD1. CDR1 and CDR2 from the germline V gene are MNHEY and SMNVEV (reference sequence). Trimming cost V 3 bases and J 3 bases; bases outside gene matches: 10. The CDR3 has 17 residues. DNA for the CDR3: TGTGCCAGCAGTTTCTCCGCAGCCGGGACAGGGACAGATACGCAGTATTTT. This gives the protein CASSFSAAGTGTDTQYF.

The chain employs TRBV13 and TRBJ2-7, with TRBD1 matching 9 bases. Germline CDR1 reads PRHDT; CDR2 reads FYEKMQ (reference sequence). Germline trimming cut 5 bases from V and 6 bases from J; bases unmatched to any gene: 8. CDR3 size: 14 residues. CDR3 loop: CASSTGQGRSEQYF. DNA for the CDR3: TGTGCCAGCAGCACCGGACAGGGGAGGAGCGAGCAGTACTTC.

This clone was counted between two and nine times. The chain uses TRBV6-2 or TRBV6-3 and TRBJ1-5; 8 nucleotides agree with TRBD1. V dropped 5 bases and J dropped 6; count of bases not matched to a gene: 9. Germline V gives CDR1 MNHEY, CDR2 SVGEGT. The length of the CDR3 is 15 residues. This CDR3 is CASSPAGGLGQPQHF. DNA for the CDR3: TGTGCCAGCAGTCCGGCAGGGGGCTTGGGTCAGCCCCAGCATTTT.

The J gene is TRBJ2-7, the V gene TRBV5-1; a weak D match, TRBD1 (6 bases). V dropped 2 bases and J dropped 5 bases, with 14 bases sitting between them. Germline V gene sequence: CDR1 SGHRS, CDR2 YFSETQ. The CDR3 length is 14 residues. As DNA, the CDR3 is TGCGCCAGCAGCTTTGTTGGGACACTTGACGAGCAGTACTTC. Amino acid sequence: CASSFVGTLDEQYF.

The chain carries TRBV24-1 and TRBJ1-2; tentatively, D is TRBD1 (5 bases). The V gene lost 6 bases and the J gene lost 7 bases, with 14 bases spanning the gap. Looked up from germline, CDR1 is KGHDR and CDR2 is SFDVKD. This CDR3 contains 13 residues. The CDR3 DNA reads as TGTGCCACCAGTAGAAGGGGCGAGGCTGGCTACACCTTC. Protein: CATSRRGEAGYTF.

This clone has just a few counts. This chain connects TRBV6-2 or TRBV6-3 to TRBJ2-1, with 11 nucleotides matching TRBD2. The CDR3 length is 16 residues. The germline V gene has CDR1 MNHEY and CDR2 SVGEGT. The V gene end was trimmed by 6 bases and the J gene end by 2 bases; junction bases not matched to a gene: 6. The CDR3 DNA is TGTGCCAGCAGCCCTAGCGGGGGGCTCACCTACAATGAGCAGTTCTTC. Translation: CASSPSGGLTYNEQFF.

In nucleotides, the CDR3 is TGTGCCAGCAGCCCCACGGGGACACGAACGGAGACCCAGTACTTC. Amino acids: CASSPTGTRTETQYF. The chain recombines TRBV6-5 with TRBJ2-5; D possibly corresponds to TRBD1 (6 bases). Germline V gene lookup returns CDR1 MNHEY and CDR2 SVGAGI. The CDR3 length is 15 residues. Trimming removed 6 bases at V and 5 bases at J, with 19 bases between.

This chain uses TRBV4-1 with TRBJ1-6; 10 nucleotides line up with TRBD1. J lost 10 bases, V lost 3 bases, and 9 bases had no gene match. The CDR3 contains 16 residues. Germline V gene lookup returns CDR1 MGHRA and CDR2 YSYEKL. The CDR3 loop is CASSQPGTGASSPLHF. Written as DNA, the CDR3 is TGCGCCAGCAGCCAGCCCGGGACAGGGGCCTCGTCACCCCTCCACTTT.

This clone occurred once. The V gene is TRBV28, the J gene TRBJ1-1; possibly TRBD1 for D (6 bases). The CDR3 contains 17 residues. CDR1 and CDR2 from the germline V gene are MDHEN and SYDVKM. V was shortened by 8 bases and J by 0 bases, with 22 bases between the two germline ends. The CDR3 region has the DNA TGTGCCAGCGACTCCCCGGGGCCGGGACACCTGAACACTGAAGCTTTCTTT. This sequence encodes CASDSPGPGHLNTEAFF.

CDR3 region: CASFSGGEKLFF. The DNA of the CDR3 is TGTGCCAGCTTCTCGGGGGGCGAAAAACTGTTTTTT. This rearrangement joins TRBV28 to TRBJ1-4; TRBD1 might be the D (6 bases). V was pared by 8 bases and J by 8 bases, with 12 bases between. CDR3 length: 12 residues. CDR1 and CDR2 from the germline V gene are MDHEN and SYDVKM. Combining the CDR3 with reference TRBV28 and TRBJ1-4 gives the whole variable domain DVKVTQSSRYLVKRTGEKVFLECVQDMDHENMFWYRQDPGLGLRLIYFSYDVKMKEKGDIPEGYSVSREKKERFSLILESASTNQTSMYLCASFSGGEKLFFGSGTQLSVL.

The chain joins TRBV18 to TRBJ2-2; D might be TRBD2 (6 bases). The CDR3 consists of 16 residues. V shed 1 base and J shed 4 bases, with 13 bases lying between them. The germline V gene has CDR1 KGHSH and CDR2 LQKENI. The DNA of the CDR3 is TGTGCCAGCTCACCACTCCCCCTAGCGCTCACCGGGGAGCTGTTTTTT. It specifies CASSPLPLALTGELFF.

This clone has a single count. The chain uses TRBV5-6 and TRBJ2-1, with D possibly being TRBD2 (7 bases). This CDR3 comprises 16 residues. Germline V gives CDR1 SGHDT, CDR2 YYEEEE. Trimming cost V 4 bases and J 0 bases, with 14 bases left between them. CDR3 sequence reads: CASSEARGLSYNEQFF. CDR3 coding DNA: TGTGCCAGCAGCGAGGCGCGGGGGCTCTCCTACAATGAGCAGTTCTTC.

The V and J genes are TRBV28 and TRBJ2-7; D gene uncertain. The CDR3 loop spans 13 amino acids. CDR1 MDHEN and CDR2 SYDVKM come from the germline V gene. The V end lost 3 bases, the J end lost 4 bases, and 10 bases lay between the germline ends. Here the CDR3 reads CASSFHTTYEQYF. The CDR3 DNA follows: TGTGCCAGCAGTTTCCACACGACTTACGAGCAGTACTTC.

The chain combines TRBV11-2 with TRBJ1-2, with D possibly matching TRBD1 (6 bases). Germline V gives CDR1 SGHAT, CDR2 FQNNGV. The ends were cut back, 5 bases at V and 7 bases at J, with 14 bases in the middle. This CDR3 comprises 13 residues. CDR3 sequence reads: CASSPTGLGGYTF. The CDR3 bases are TGTGCCAGCAGCCCCACAGGGCTCGGTGGCTACACCTTC.

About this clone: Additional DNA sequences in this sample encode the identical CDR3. The CDR3 loop reads CSASGLAGVQETQYF. CDR3 coding DNA: TGCAGTGCTAGTGGACTAGCGGGGGTACAAGAGACCCAGTACTTC. The rearrangement joins TRBV20-1 to TRBJ2-5, with 13 bases aligning to TRBD2. With V trimmed by 3 bases and J by 2 bases, 3 bases remained unmatched. CDR3 size: 15 residues. Germline CDR1 DFQATT, CDR2 SNEGSKA (reference sequence).

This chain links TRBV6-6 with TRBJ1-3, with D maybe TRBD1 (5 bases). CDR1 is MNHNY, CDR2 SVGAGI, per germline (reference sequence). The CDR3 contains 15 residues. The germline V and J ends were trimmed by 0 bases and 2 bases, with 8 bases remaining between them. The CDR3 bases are TGTGCCAGCAGTTACTCGTCAGGGACTGGAAACACCATATATTTT. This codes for CASSYSSGTGNTIYF.

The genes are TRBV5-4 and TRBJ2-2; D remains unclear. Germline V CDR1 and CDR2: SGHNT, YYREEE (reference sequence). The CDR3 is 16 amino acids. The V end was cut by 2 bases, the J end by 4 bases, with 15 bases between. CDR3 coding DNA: TGTGCCAGCAGCTTTGGGCAGCCCATGGGCACCGGGGAGCTGTTTTTT. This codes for CASSFGQPMGTGELFF.

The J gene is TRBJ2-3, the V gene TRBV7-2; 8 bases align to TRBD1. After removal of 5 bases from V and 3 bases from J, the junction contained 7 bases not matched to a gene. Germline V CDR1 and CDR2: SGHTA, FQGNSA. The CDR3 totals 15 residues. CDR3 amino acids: CASSPQGAITDTQYF. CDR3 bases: TGTGCCAGCAGCCCTCAGGGGGCGATTACAGATACGCAGTATTTT.

The CDR3 sequence: CASSSNWGQLNSPLHF. The DNA for the CDR3 is TGTGCCAGCAGCTCGAACTGGGGACAGCTTAATTCACCCCTCCACTTT. The rearrangement links TRBV5-6 to TRBJ1-6; the match to TRBD1 covers 7 bases. From germline, CDR1 is SGHDT and CDR2 YYEEEE. With V trimmed by 3 bases and J by 6 bases, 9 bases remained unmatched. The CDR3 contains 16 residues.

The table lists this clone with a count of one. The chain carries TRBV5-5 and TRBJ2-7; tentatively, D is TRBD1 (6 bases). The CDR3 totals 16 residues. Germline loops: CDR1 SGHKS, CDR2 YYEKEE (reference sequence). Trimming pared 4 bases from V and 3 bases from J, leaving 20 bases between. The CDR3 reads CASSPQGTMLRYEQYF. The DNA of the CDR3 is TGTGCCAGCAGCCCACAGGGTACAATGCTCCGCTACGAGCAGTACTTC. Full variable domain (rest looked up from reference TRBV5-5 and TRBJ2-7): DAGVTQSPTHLIKTRGQQVTLRCSPISGHKSVSWYQQVLGQGPQFIFQYYEKEERGRGNFPDRFSARQFPNYSSELNVNALLLGDSALYLCASSPQGTMLRYEQYFGPGTRLTVT.

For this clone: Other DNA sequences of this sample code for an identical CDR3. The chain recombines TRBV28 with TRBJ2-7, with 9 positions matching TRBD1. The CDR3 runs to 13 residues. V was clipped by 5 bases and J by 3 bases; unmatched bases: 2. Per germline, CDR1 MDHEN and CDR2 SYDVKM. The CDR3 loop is CASSLGQGYEQYF. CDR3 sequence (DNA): TGTGCCAGCAGTCTGGGACAGGGCTACGAGCAGTACTTC.

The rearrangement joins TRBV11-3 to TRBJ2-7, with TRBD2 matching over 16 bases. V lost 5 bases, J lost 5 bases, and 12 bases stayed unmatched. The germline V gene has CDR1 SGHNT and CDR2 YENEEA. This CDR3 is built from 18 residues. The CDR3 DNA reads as TGTGCCAGCAGCCGAACCGTCGGGACTAGCGGGAGGGCCGACGAGCAGTACTTC. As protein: CASSRTVGTSGRADEQYF. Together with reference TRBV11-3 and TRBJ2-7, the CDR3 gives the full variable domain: EAGVVQSPRYKIIEKKQPVAFWCNPISGHNTLYWYLQNLGQGPELLIRYENEEAVDDSQLPKDRFSAERLKGVDSTLKIQPAELGDSAVYLCASSRTVGTSGRADEQYFGPGTRLTVT.

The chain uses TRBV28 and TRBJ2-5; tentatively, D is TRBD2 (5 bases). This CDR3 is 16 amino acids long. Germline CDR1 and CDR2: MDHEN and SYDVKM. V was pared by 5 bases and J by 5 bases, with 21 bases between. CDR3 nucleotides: TGTGCCAGCAGTGCAACCCCCCCGCGGAGGAGGGAGACCCAGTACTTC. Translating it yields CASSATPPRRRETQYF.

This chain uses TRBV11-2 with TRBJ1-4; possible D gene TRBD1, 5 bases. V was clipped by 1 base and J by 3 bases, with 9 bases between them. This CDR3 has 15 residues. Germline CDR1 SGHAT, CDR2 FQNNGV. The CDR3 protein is CASSLGAGPNEKLFF. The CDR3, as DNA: TGTGCCAGCAGCTTAGGCGCAGGGCCTAATGAAAAACTGTTTTTT.

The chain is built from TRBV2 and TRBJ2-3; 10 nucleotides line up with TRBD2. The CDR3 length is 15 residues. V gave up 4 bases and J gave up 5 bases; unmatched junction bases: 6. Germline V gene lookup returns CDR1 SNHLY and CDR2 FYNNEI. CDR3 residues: CASSASGRREDTQYF. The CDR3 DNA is TGTGCCAGCAGTGCTAGCGGGAGACGGGAAGATACGCAGTATTTT.